This T cell receptor beta chain came from a study of T cell responses to AZD1222 COVID-19 vaccine. Germline V gene data show CDR1 as MNHEY and CDR2 as SMNVEV (reference sequence). This CDR3 comprises 13 residues. V shed 6 bases, J shed 4 bases, and the junction held 6 bases outside the gene matches. The method was immunoSEQ multiplex PCR; TCRdb's version includes in-frame clones alone and lacks a portion of them. The sample has some 150,000 clones, around 92% seen once. This sequence joins TRBV27 and TRBJ2-7, with 7 positions matching TRBD1. The sequenced sample was peripheral blood, obtained on day 0 of AZD1222 vaccination. This TCR was sampled from an adult in good health. CDR3 amino acids: CASSRDSLYEQYF. As DNA, the CDR3 is TGTGCCAGCAGCCGGGACAGTCTTTACGAGCAGTACTTC.